The 3 T cell receptor beta chains below were found in one sample sequenced in a study of T cells in Graves' hyperthyroidism and ophthalmopathy (dated by TCRdb to between 2018 and 2021). Library preparation employed multiplex PCR. The sequencer was an Illumina HiSeq 2000. Amplification of TCR beta CDR3 regions was carried out from RNA transcripts. The TCR CDR3 was subjected to a first round of RT-PCR using the HTBI primer set and the Qiagen OneStep RT-PCR kit. Through fastp at Q25 and MiXCR, TCRdb rebuilt clones from the public reads, retaining in-frame beta chains. One record per CDR3 amino acid sequence lists the most common genes and DNA. The sample records about half a million distinct CDR3 sequences, 20% to 25% of which are singletons. The top ten hold 26% of the sample. The sample taken for sequencing was blood. These TCRs come from a man aged 18 to 35 with Graves' hyperthyroidism.

As to this clonotype: A much larger clone differs from this one at a single base, so this may be a read error. The chain employs TRBV6-1 and TRBJ1-2, with a weak D call TRBD1 (5 bases). The CDR3 spans 14 residues. Trimming took off 7 bases at V and 12 bases at J, with 24 bases between the two ends. Per germline, CDR1 MNHNS and CDR2 SASEGT. The CDR3 DNA follows: TGTGCCAGCATCTCCCTCGGGGCGCGTGGAGGCCACACCTTC. This encodes CASISLGARGGHTF.

This clonotype was observed a few times. The V call is TRBV3-1, the J call TRBJ1-3; 7 positions agree with TRBD1. CDR1 is LGHDT and CDR2 is YNNKEL in the germline V gene (reference sequence). The V gene end was trimmed by 1 base and the J gene end by 1 base; junction bases not matched to a gene: 1. The CDR3 covers 15 residues. The CDR3 sequence: CASSQGQGSGNTIYF. CDR3 bases: TGTGCCAGCAGCCAAGGACAGGGATCTGGAAACACCATATATTTT.

This clonotype was seen ten or more times. CDR3 in DNA: TGTGCCTGGGCTATTGCGTCTGGAGAGAACACTGAAGCTTTCTTT. Translating it yields CAWAIASGENTEAFF. The chain links TRBV30 to TRBJ1-1; D unclear. Germline CDR1 reads GTSNPN; CDR2 reads SVGIG (reference sequence). Trimming pared 5 bases from V and 1 base from J, leaving 17 bases between. The CDR3 contains 15 residues.